The clone carrying this T cell receptor beta chain was recorded a few times. Its target is not known. MiXCR was run by TCRdb on the reads, yielding one entry per CDR3 protein. The table shows a few hundred thousand distinct CDR3 sequences, with just under 35% occurring only once. This sample is drawn from a study of T cell repertoires in cytomegalovirus infection. Study summary: Recently identified HLA-C-restricted and well-studied HLA-B-restricted CMV epitopes were used. Indications came from public TCR beta signatures; they pointed to CMV infection and to a matching HLA type.

Germline V lookup: CDR1 SGHVS, CDR2 FNYEAQ. CDR3 size: 16 residues. V dropped 1 base and J dropped 5; count of bases not matched to a gene: 7. Study observations and caveats: HLA-C-restricted TCR beta clonotypes specific for CMV led the ex vivo response. Based on cumulative public TCR beta family frequency, carriers of CMV plus the relevant HLA were identified.

This receptor was identified in a human donor in good health (CMV status not recorded). Some clones in this sample may be carry-over from other donors' samples. The chain joins TRBV7-6 to TRBJ2-1; 8 nucleotides match TRBD2. Sample: cultured PBMCs, taken from culture after CMV antigen stimulation. CDR3 sequence reads: CASSLEGAGAHNEQFF. The DNA of the CDR3 is TGTGCCAGCAGCTTAGAGGGAGCGGGAGCTCACAATGAGCAGTTCTTC.